This T cell receptor beta chain was found in a study of identical twins. Study-level points and caveats: Conclusions were drawn cross-sectionally by statistical analysis, without following the same donors.

V was clipped by 0 bases and J by 8 bases, with 14 bases between them. CDR1 is MNHEY and CDR2 is SVGAGI in the germline V gene. The CDR3 sequence is 16 residues long. All donors were healthy, and all were Caucasian. At least ten counts were recorded for this clonotype. The antigen is unknown. With template switching, a universal primer site was added, and the cDNA carried unique molecular identifiers. MiXCR, applied by TCRdb to the 5' RACE reads, yields one record per CDR3 protein. This repertoire shows some 100,000 distinct CDR3 sequences, 5.9% found once; its top ten account for around 12%. The chain is built from TRBV6-5 and TRBJ1-6, with D maybe TRBD1 (6 bases). The sample taken for sequencing was memory T cells sorted from blood. The TCR comes from a woman between 50 and 59 years old in good health. The CDR3 nucleotides read TGTGCCAGCAGTTACTCACCAGGGGCTCGGGATTCACCCCTCCACTTT. As protein: CASSYSPGARDSPLHF.